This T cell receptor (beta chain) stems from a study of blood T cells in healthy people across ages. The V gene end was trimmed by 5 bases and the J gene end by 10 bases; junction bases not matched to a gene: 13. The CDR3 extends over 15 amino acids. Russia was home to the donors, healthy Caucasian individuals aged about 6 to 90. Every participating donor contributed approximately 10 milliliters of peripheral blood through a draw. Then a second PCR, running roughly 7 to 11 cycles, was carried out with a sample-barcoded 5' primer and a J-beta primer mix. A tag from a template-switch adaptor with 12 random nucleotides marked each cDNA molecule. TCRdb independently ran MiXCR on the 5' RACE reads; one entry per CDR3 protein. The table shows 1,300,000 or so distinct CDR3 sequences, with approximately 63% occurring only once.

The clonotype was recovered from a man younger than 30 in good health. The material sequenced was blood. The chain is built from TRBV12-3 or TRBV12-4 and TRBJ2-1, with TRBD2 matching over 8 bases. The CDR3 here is CASSPEGLVQGEQFF. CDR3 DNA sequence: TGTGCCAGCAGTCCAGAGGGACTAGTTCAGGGCGAGCAGTTCTTC.